This T cell receptor (beta chain) was recorded in a study of T-cell reconstitution after alpha-beta-depleted transplantation in children. From germline, CDR1 is MNHEY and CDR2 SMNVEV (reference sequence). The CDR3 runs to 17 residues. Between the trimmed V and J ends, which lost 5 bases and 0 bases, there was a span of 20 bases. Study-wide findings and caveats: Several hundred expanded graft clones reportedly were the source of alpha-beta T cells about two months after transplant.

Molecular barcoding with unique molecular identifiers was used for the TCRbeta library. TCRdb itself ran the PCR reads through MiXCR, one entry per CDR3 protein. The repertoire holds 610,000 or so distinct CDR3 sequences, with 25% to 30% as singletons. Remarks on this clonotype: The target antigen is unknown.

This TCR was recovered from a boy under three years old with Wiskott-Aldrich syndrome, due to receive a stem cell transplant. Here the sequenced sample was PBMCs, taken before TCRalphabeta/CD19-depleted stem cell transplant. The chain is built from TRBV27 and TRBJ2-7; TRBD1 is a possible D gene (5 bases). CDR3: CASSPPQKGRYSYEQYF. The CDR3 DNA sequence: TGTGCCAGCAGTCCCCCGCAGAAGGGGCGATACTCCTACGAGCAGTACTTC.